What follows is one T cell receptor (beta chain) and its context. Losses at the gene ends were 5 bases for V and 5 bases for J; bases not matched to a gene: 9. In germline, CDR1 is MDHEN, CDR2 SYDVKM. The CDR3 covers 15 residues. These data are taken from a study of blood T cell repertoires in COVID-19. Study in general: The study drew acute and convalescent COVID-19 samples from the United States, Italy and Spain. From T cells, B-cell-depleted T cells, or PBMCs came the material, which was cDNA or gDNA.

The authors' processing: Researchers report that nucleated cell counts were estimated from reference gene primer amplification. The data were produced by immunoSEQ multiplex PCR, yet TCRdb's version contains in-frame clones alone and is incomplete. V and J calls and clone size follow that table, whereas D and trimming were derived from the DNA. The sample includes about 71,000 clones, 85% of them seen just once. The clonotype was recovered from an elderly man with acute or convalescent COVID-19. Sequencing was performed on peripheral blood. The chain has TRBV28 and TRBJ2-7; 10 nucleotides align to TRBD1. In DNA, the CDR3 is TGTGCCAGCAGTCGGCCAGGACAGGGGGAGGACGAGCAGTACTTC. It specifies CASSRPGQGEDEQYF.